This T cell receptor beta chain was documented in a study of T-cell memory formation after mild COVID-19. Whole-study context: For the most part, TCR clusters were specific to one donor. Study observations and caveats: The pre-infection memory compartment contained some responding clones, suggesting cross-reactive memory joined. Mainly CM and EM harbored the contracting CD4+ clones; mainly EMRA harbored the CD8+ ones.

Via MiXCR, TCRdb re-called the 5' RACE reads, giving one row per CDR3 protein. Among about 410,000 distinct CDR3 sequences listed, about a quarter were seen once. The V segment lost 4 bases and the J segment 7 bases; nucleotides outside the gene matches: 3. CDR3 length: 13 amino acids. Germline CDR1 is SGHRS and CDR2 is YFSETQ. This clonotype was counted between two and nine times. What it binds is not known. The material sequenced was PBMCs or a T cell subset sorted from them (not recorded which). The J gene is TRBJ2-5, the V gene TRBV5-1, with 11 bases that match TRBD1. The receptor's source is an adult woman who had mild COVID-19 (a few samples of this study predate the infection). Cell type and time point are not known. This CDR3 reads CASSMGQGGTQYF. The CDR3 DNA sequence: TGCGCCAGCAGCATGGGACAGGGGGGGACCCAGTACTTC.